This TCR beta chain was found in a study of blood T cells in healthy people across ages. V gave up 0 bases and J gave up 5 bases, with 16 bases separating them. This CDR3 comprises 16 residues. From germline, CDR1 is SGHRS and CDR2 YFSETQ. Using a J-beta primer mix together with a sample-barcoded 5' primer, a second PCR was run for roughly 7 to 11 cycles. MiXCR, applied by TCRdb to the 5' RACE reads, yields one record per CDR3 protein. The table has around 1,900,000 distinct CDR3 sequences, about two fifths seen once; the top ten hold 23%. Source material: blood. The chain joins TRBV5-1 to TRBJ2-3, with D possibly being TRBD1 (5 bases). The clonotype was recovered from a human donor in good health. The CDR3: CASSLEGRANLDTQYF. CDR3 nucleotide sequence: TGCGCCAGCAGCTTGGAGGGCAGGGCGAATTTAGATACGCAGTATTTT.